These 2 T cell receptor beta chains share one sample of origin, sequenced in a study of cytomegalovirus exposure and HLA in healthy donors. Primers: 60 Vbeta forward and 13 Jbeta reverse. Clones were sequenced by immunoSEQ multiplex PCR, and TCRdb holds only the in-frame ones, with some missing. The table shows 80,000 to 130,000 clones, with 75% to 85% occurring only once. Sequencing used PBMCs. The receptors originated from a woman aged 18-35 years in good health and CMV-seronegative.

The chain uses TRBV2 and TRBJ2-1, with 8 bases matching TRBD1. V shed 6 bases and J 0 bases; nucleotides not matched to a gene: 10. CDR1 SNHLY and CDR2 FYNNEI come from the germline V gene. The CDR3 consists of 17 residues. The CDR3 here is CASSTPRTGGSYNEQFF. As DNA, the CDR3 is TGTGCCAGCAGCACGCCGAGAACAGGGGGCTCCTACAATGAGCAGTTCTTC.

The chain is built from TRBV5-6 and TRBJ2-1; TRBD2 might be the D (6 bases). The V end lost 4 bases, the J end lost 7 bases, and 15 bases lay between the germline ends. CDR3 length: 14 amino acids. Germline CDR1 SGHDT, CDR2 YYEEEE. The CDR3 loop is CASSHGGFRNEQFF. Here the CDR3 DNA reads TGTGCCAGCAGCCACGGGGGATTTCGGAATGAGCAGTTCTTC.